This TCR beta chain came from a study of type 1 regulatory T cells. The wider study: This in vitro CD4 product, T-allo10, is enriched for Tr1 cells and alloantigen-specific.

T-allo10 cells from the graft donor were described as anergic, host-alloantigen-specific, and alloantigen-specific suppressors. On this clonotype: The target antigen is unknown.

Each CDR3 protein is one row after TCRdb ran MiXCR on the reads. This sample has over 55,000 distinct CDR3 sequences, with around 63% found just once. Sequences were obtained from cultured T cells, either the whole culture or a sorted T cell fraction (not recorded which). Subset described: Tr1-enriched cell product generated in vitro against host alloantigens. This sequence was found in a human donor in good health.

The CDR3 is CSARVPLAGGNTGELFF. CDR3 nucleotides: TGCAGTGCTAGAGTCCCACTAGCGGGAGGGAACACCGGGGAGCTGTTTTTT. The gene calls are TRBV20-1 and TRBJ2-2; 12 bases map to TRBD2. V gave up 1 base and J gave up 1 base; unmatched junction bases: 4. The CDR3 sequence is 17 residues long. Germline V lookup: CDR1 DFQATT, CDR2 SNEGSKA (reference sequence).